This TCR beta chain was identified during a study of shared clonotypes between healthy human individuals (dated by TCRdb to 2020 to 2022). Turning to the overall study: Three men and a couple of women, aged 18 to 49 years, made up the cohort. Blood TCR repertoires of a handful of healthy adults were deeply sequenced to estimate repertoire size and the extent of clonotype sharing between individuals. Per donor, three plates each were used for CD4 naive and CD4 memory, two for CD8 naive, and one for CD8 memory. To increase sequencing depth and limit assay-specific biases, different laboratories used diverse techniques to prepare libraries and sequence TCR repertoires. Between about 0.8 and 8.9 billion PBMCs per donor were obtained by leukapheresis.

Comments on this clone: There is no known antigen for this receptor. Base qualities are not recorded, but no much larger clone differs from it by a single base.

Using the deep immunoSEQ assay, TCR CDR3 regions were amplified from genomic DNA by multiplex PCR. For each cell subset, the extracted genomic DNA was distributed evenly across all wells of several immunoSEQ 96-well plates, and each plate served as one replicate. For sorted subsets, around 200 ng genomic DNA, equal to 25,000 to 35,000 T cell genomes, was loaded into each replicate PCR. Purified libraries were quantified with a Qubit 3.0 fluorometer, sized on a Bioanalyzer 2100, and re-quantified with the KAPA Library Quantification kit. A separate single-read 150-cycle Illumina NextSeq 550 flow cell was used to sequence each immunoSEQ 96-well plate. For the original study's pipeline: Because the immunoSEQ output held only junctional sequences and lacked quality scores, the filtering could not match the filtering applied to full-length reads. To assign V/J genes and CDR3, sequences were annotated against IMGT germline references using PyIR, a Python wrapper for IgBLAST v1.9. Reads were filtered out if the reads had weak V/J assignments (E-value above 1e-6), no CDR3, stop codons, out-of-frame junctions, or ambiguous translated residues. V3J clonotypes were defined as sequences sharing the same inferred V gene, J gene, and CDR3 amino acid sequence. Percentage overlap between repertoires was computed as shared unique clonotypes divided by the size of the smaller repertoire. RTK rarefaction, the Chao1 estimator, and Recon v2.1 estimates of unobserved clonotypes were used to assess repertoire richness. For all TCRbeta clonotypes obtained by the gDNA method from several donors, generation probabilities were computed with OLGA. TCRdb limited this immuneACCESS table to in-frame rearrangements with V and J called. A share of clones is missing; checked studies link under half to unresolved V genes, and the rest is unexplained. V, J and clone size are taken as reported in that table, and D and trimming were inferred from the DNA itself. The sample table holds 2,100,000 or so clones, of which nearly 97% were seen once. The top ten clonotypes cover approximately 0.13% of the sample.

The donors were healthy, HIV-negative adults who had no recently reported acute infections or vaccinations. Only Caucasian adults living in Nashville, Tennessee, USA were represented among the donors. CD4+ T cells were enriched through magnetic negative selection, after which naive cells were positively selected on CD45RA and the remaining negative fraction served as the memory subset. Blood was collected by leukapheresis, and PBMCs were isolated by Ficoll-Histopaque density gradient centrifugation and then cryopreserved in liquid nitrogen vapor phase. Analytical flow cytometry was used to check the purity and quantity of each magnetically sorted T cell population. Genomic DNA was isolated from each sorted fraction and quantified by UV absorbance on a Nanodrop 2000c. What the study reported, not specific to this receptor: Estimated clonotype richness was generally larger for naive than for memory subsets. Sharing across several donors was observed for approximately 5% of naive CD4, less than 4% of naive CD8, about 2.3% of memory CD4, and about 0.4% of memory CD8 clonotypes. Only blood was sampled, and tissue TCR repertoires likely differ from those in blood. Pairwise subsampling led to the expectation that sequencing depth would affect the degree of clonotype sharing among donors. Compared with non-shared clonotypes, clonotypes shared by all four sorted-subset donors had higher generation probabilities. Incomplete sequencing was indicated by rarefaction of sorted-subset datasets, despite the large sequencing depth. The small number of donors limited the genetic and exposure-history diversity represented.

The source of this sequence is a man aged 18 to 29 in good health. Sequencing was carried out using naive CD4+ T cells sorted from blood. Per the publication, the cell subset or site label means: CD45RA+ positively selected.

The bases are TGTGCCAGCAGCCTGGACCGGCGGGGCACAGATACGCAGTATTTT. Its protein reads: CASSLDRRGTDTQYF. The sequence joins TRBV5-4 to TRBJ2-3; possibly the D gene is TRBD2, per 5 matching bases. The CDR3 measures 15 amino acids from cysteine to phenylalanine. CDR3 DNA only is kept here, 45 bases in frame from base 1. According to the germline V gene (reference sequence), CDR1 reads SGHNT and CDR2 reads YYREEE. At the junction V is shortened by 4 bases and J by 1 base, with 13 bases in between.